This T cell receptor (beta chain) was profiled in a study of PD-L1 blockade in urothelial cancer. There are a few counts of this clone. V lost 6 bases to trimming and J lost 9 bases; unmatched junction nucleotides: 12. The germline gives CDR1 SNHLY, CDR2 FYNNEI. The CDR3 has 17 amino acids. Time point described: peripheral blood 6 weeks after treatment start. Generated by immunoSEQ multiplex PCR, the TCRdb table keeps only in-frame clones and is missing some. The profile shows about 51,000 clones, around 89% of them singletons. Sequenced material: PBMCs, taken around atezolizumab (anti-PD-L1) treatment. This TCR was sampled from a man aged 55 to 69 with urothelial cancer. The chain is built from TRBV2 and TRBJ2-1; 15 bases map to TRBD2. The CDR3 DNA follows: TGTGCCAGCAGGAGGAGGACTAGCGGGAGGGGTGGAGGTGAGCAGTTCTTC. Translating gives CASRRRTSGRGGGEQFF.